These 27 T cell receptor beta chains share one sample of origin, sequenced in a study of T cells of healthy individuals. TCRdb reanalysed the 5' RACE reads using MiXCR and keeps one entry per CDR3 protein. This table has over 95,000 distinct CDR3 sequences, approximately 18% appearing once. These receptors originate from a human donor in good health.

There are many counts of this clonotype. V usage is TRBV28 and J usage is TRBJ1-1; D is unclear. CDR3 length: 12 amino acids. With 3 bases removed from V and 12 bases from J, the gap between germline ends came to 14 bases. CDR1 MDHEN and CDR2 SYDVKM come from the germline V gene. The CDR3 DNA reads as TGTGCCAGCAGTTTTTCCAATGGGCGATCTTTCTTT. Its translation is CASSFSNGRSFF.

The genes are TRBV5-5 and TRBJ1-1; D unresolved. Germline V gene data show CDR1 as SGHKS and CDR2 as YYEKEE (reference sequence). The CDR3 runs to 16 residues. The V gene lost 2 bases and the J gene lost 4 bases, with 18 bases spanning the gap. CDR3 nucleotides: TGTGCCAGCAGCTTAAGCCCGGACTTCCTAGTCACTGAAGCTTTCTTT. Amino acids: CASSLSPDFLVTEAFF. Using reference TRBV5-5 and TRBJ1-1 for the parts outside the CDR3, the full variable domain is DAGVTQSPTHLIKTRGQQVTLRCSPISGHKSVSWYQQVLGQGPQFIFQYYEKEERGRGNFPDRFSARQFPNYSSELNVNALLLGDSALYLCASSLSPDFLVTEAFFGQGTRLTVV.

The chain recombines TRBV11-3 with TRBJ2-1, with TRBD1 as a possible D gene (6 bases). CDR3 size: 15 residues. Germline CDR1 reads SGHNT; CDR2 reads YENEEA. The V and J ends lost 1 base and 5 bases respectively, with 12 bases between them. The CDR3 protein is CASSLGLGAHNEQFF. The CDR3 DNA is TGTGCCAGCAGCTTAGGATTGGGGGCACACAATGAGCAGTTCTTC.

In this sample, this clonotype turned up many times. The chain carries TRBV18 and TRBJ1-6; D not certain. Germline assignment: CDR1 KGHSH and CDR2 LQKENI. V lost 3 bases, J lost 16 bases, and 10 bases lay in between. The CDR3 consists of 11 residues. In DNA form, the CDR3 reads TGTGCCAGCTCACCCCCCCGGAATCTCCACTTT. Protein: CASSPPRNLHF. The whole variable domain, remainder taken from reference TRBV18 and TRBJ1-6, is NAGVMQNPRHLVRRRGQEARLRCSPMKGHSHVYWYRQLPEEGLKFMVYLQKENIIDESGMPKERFSAEFPKEGPSILRIQQVVRGDSAAYFCASSPPRNLHFGNGTRLTVT.

In its sample, this clonotype was seen many times. This chain uses TRBV28 with TRBJ1-1; possible D gene TRBD1, 5 bases. The CDR3 has 13 amino acids. Germline CDR1 MDHEN, CDR2 SYDVKM. The V end was cut by 4 bases, the J end by 1 base, with 7 bases between. Written as DNA, the CDR3 is TGTGCCAGCAGTTCAGGACAGAACACTGAAGCTTTCTTT. Translating gives CASSSGQNTEAFF. The full variable domain, with the rest looked up from reference TRBV28 and TRBJ1-1, is DVKVTQSSRYLVKRTGEKVFLECVQDMDHENMFWYRQDPGLGLRLIYFSYDVKMKEKGDIPEGYSVSREKKERFSLILESASTNQTSMYLCASSSGQNTEAFFGQGTRLTVV.

The DNA for the CDR3 is TGTGCCAGCAGTCTAAACTCATGGGGAGAGACCCAGTACTTC. Protein product: CASSLNSWGETQYF. The rearrangement links TRBV7-2 to TRBJ2-5, with D hard to call. V lost 6 bases to trimming and J lost 4 bases, with 15 bases between them. The length of the CDR3 is 14 residues. Germline V gene sequence: CDR1 SGHTA, CDR2 FQGNSA.

This clonotype appeared many times. V gene TRBV3-1 combines with J gene TRBJ2-5; D not resolved. With 2 bases removed from V and 4 bases from J, the gap between germline ends came to 5 bases. The germline gives CDR1 LGHDT, CDR2 YNNKEL (reference sequence). The CDR3 loop spans 12 amino acids. CDR3 in DNA: TGTGCCAGCAGCCAAATACGAGAGACCCAGTACTTC. This translates into CASSQIRETQYF.

The chain carries TRBV5-5 and TRBJ1-5; no definite D call. The CDR3 consists of 16 residues. The V end was cut by 0 bases, the J end by 7 bases, with 17 bases between. CDR1 SGHKS and CDR2 YYEKEE come from the germline V gene (reference sequence). In nucleotides, the CDR3 is TGTGCCAGCAGCTTGGACCTTTGGGGTCGGCAACAGCCCCAGCATTTT. This codes for CASSLDLWGRQQPQHF.

There are a few counts of this clonotype. The rearrangement links TRBV27 to TRBJ2-1, with no clear D. Germline V gene lookup returns CDR1 MNHEY and CDR2 SMNVEV (reference sequence). The V end was cut by 10 bases, the J end by 0 bases, with 10 bases between. The CDR3 consists of 13 residues. In DNA, the CDR3 is TGTGCCACCGCTAGTCACTCCTACAATGAGCAGTTCTTC. Translation: CATASHSYNEQFF.

This chain connects TRBV20-1 to TRBJ2-7; no clear D gene. This CDR3 has 15 amino acids. Germline CDR1 DFQATT, CDR2 SNEGSKA (reference sequence). The V end was cut by 6 bases, the J end by 2 bases, with 20 bases between. CDR3 nucleotides: TGCAGTGCCATCAGGTTCGGGCGGTCAGCCTACGAGCAGTACTTC. Translation gives CSAIRFGRSAYEQYF.

This clonotype came up a few times. J is TRBJ2-3 and V is TRBV4-2; TRBD1 matches 7 bases. J was trimmed by 2 bases and V by 3 bases; bases with no gene match: 14. Germline assignment: CDR1 LGHNA and CDR2 YNFKEQ. The CDR3 extends over 18 amino acids. Written as DNA, the CDR3 is TGTGCCAGCAGCCACGGTACTATAGGGACAGAGCACACAGATACGCAGTATTTT. It yields the protein CASSHGTIGTEHTDTQYF.

This clonotype has at least ten counts. The chain uses TRBV28 and TRBJ1-2; 9 bases agree with TRBD1. Trimming at V came to 7 bases and at J to 7 bases, leaving 10 bases not matched to a gene. The CDR3 totals 14 residues. Germline values: CDR1 MDHEN, CDR2 SYDVKM. For the CDR3, the DNA is TGTGCCAGCACTAGGACAGGGGATAATTCTGGCTACACCTTC. Protein product: CASTRTGDNSGYTF.

The chain has TRBV28 and TRBJ1-5; maybe TRBD1 (6 bases). The CDR3 sequence is 15 residues long. Germline V gene sequence: CDR1 MDHEN, CDR2 SYDVKM. Trimming stripped 6 bases from V and 3 bases from J, with 15 bases between. CDR3 DNA sequence: TGTGCCAGCAGGCCTCAGGGGCTCCCCAATCAGCCCCAGCATTTT. Its protein product is CASRPQGLPNQPQHF.

This clonotype showed up just a few times. This chain joins TRBV7-8 and TRBJ2-5; perhaps TRBD2 as D (6 bases). Germline CDR1 SGHVS, CDR2 FQNEAQ. V lost 1 base, J lost 1 base, and 7 bases lay in between. The CDR3 is made up of 14 amino acids. CDR3 nucleotide sequence: TGTGCCAGCAGCTTAGGGGGACTCCAAGAGACCCAGTACTTC. As protein: CASSLGGLQETQYF.

DNA for the CDR3: TGTGCCAGCAGTTTGAGGGAGGGCCAGAATGAGCAGTTCTTC. It translates to CASSLREGQNEQFF. This chain joins TRBV12-3 or TRBV12-4 and TRBJ2-1, with 7 nucleotides matching TRBD2. The CDR3 has 14 residues. V dropped 3 bases and J dropped 7; count of bases not matched to a gene: 6.

In its sample, this clonotype was seen many times. The V call is TRBV5-1, the J call TRBJ1-4, with D unclear. V was pared by 2 bases and J by 13 bases, with 15 bases between. Germline CDR1 SGHRS, CDR2 YFSETQ. The CDR3 covers 13 residues. CDR3 region: CASSFSLIGGLFF. As DNA, the CDR3 is TGCGCCAGCAGCTTTAGCCTGATAGGTGGACTGTTTTTT.

V usage is TRBV7-2 and J usage is TRBJ2-7; no reliable D call. Trimming shortened V by 1 base and J by 1 base, and 8 bases separated the two germline ends. The CDR3 loop spans 14 amino acids. The V gene's germline CDR1 is SGHTA and CDR2 FQGNSA. CDR3 sequence: CASSLVAGSYEQYF. The CDR3 DNA sequence: TGTGCCAGCAGCTTAGTTGCCGGGTCCTACGAGCAGTACTTC.

In this sample, this clonotype turned up many times. The V and J genes are TRBV7-8 and TRBJ2-1; no clear D. V gave up 3 bases and J gave up 8 bases, with 5 bases separating them. CDR1 is SGHVS and CDR2 is FQNEAQ in the germline V gene. This CDR3 contains 11 residues. Here the CDR3 reads CASSFWDEQFF. CDR3 DNA: TGTGCCAGCAGCTTCTGGGATGAGCAGTTCTTC.

This clonotype was detected many times. The rearrangement uses TRBV28 and TRBJ1-5, with no clear D. Germline V lookup: CDR1 MDHEN, CDR2 SYDVKM. The CDR3 contains 15 residues. The germline V and J ends were trimmed by 1 base and 0 bases, with 7 bases remaining between them. The CDR3 protein is CASSLYGSSNQPQHF. The CDR3 DNA sequence: TGTGCCAGCAGTTTATACGGATCTAGCAATCAGCCCCAGCATTTT.

This clonotype has only a few counts. V gene TRBV15 combines with J gene TRBJ1-1, with D possibly TRBD1 on 5 matching bases. Germline CDR1 is LNHNV and CDR2 is YYDKDF (reference sequence). With 3 bases removed from V and 10 bases from J, the gap between germline ends came to 12 bases. The CDR3 has 12 residues. CDR3 DNA: TGTGCCACCAGCAGTGGCAGGGCGAGAGCTTTCTTT. Translated: CATSSGRARAFF.

This clonotype has a handful of counts. CDR3 DNA: TGTGCCATCAGGGGACCGGGTCAGACGATTGAAGCTTTCTTT. As protein: CAIRGPGQTIEAFF. V usage is TRBV10-3 and J usage is TRBJ1-1; possible D gene TRBD1, 5 bases. The germline CDR1 and CDR2 sequences are ENHRY and SYGVKD. V lost 6 bases, J lost 7 bases, and 18 bases lay in between. This CDR3 region has 14 residues.

The chain combines TRBV24-1 with TRBJ2-5, with D possibly matching TRBD2 (5 bases). This CDR3 has 13 residues. Germline lookup yields CDR1 KGHDR and CDR2 SFDVKD. V was shortened by 5 bases and J by 4 bases, with 10 bases between the two germline ends. The DNA for the CDR3 is TGTGCCACCAGTGGGCCCCGGGGAGAGACCCAGTACTTC. It translates to CATSGPRGETQYF.

The V gene is TRBV7-9, the J gene TRBJ1-2; 9 bases match TRBD1. With 10 bases clipped from V and 3 bases from J, the junction kept 3 bases outside the gene matches. Looked up from germline, CDR1 is SEHNR and CDR2 is FQNEAQ (reference sequence). CDR3 length: 12 amino acids. CDR3: CATQGAYYGYTF. CDR3 nucleotides: TGTGCCACACAGGGGGCCTACTATGGCTACACCTTC.

CDR3 sequence: CASSLFKANYGYTF. The CDR3 coding sequence is TGTGCCAGCAGTTTGTTCAAGGCTAACTATGGCTACACCTTC. This chain uses TRBV7-2 with TRBJ1-2; D remains ambiguous. Germline loops: CDR1 SGHTA, CDR2 FQGNSA. The CDR3 extends over 14 amino acids. Between the trimmed V and J ends, which lost 6 bases and 0 bases, there was a span of 11 bases.

This clonotype has at least ten counts. The rearrangement uses TRBV20-1 and TRBJ2-1, with 13 bases fitting TRBD2. CDR3 size: 17 residues. The ends lost 0 bases at V and 2 bases at J; junction bases unmatched: 4. Germline V gene data show CDR1 as DFQATT and CDR2 as SNEGSKA (reference sequence). Here the CDR3 DNA reads TGCAGTGCTAGAGAAACTAGCGGGAGGGCTGCCTACAATGAGCAGTTCTTC. Translating gives CSARETSGRAAYNEQFF.

The chain has TRBV4-1 and TRBJ2-3, with 10 bases that match TRBD2. The CDR3 consists of 14 residues. The germline CDR1 and CDR2 sequences are MGHRA and YSYEKL. The junction had 1 base not matched to a gene; V was cut back by 3 bases and J by 4 bases. CDR3 DNA sequence: TGCGCCAGCAGCCAGCTAGCGGGAGCAGATACGCAGTATTTT. It is translated as CASSQLAGADTQYF.

The chain recombines TRBV24-1 with TRBJ2-1; a weak D match, TRBD1 (6 bases). V lost 4 bases to trimming and J lost 9 bases, with 21 bases between them. The germline CDR1 and CDR2 sequences are KGHDR and SFDVKD. This CDR3 spans 16 amino acids. This CDR3 reads CATSEVKQGFGGEQFF. The CDR3 DNA reads as TGTGCCACCAGTGAAGTAAAACAGGGCTTTGGAGGTGAGCAGTTCTTC.